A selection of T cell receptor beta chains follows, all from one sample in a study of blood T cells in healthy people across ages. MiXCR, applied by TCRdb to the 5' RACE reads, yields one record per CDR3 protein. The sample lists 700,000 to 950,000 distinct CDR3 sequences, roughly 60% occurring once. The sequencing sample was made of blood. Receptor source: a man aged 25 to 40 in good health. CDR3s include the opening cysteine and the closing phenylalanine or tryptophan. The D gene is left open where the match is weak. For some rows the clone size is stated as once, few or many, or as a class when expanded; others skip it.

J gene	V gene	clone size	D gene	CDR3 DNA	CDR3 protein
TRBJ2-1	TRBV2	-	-	TGTGCCAGCGGAAAGCACAGCAATGAGCAGTTCTTC	CASGKHSNEQFF
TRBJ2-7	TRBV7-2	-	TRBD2	TGTGCCAGCAGCTTCACTAGCGGGGACTACGAGCAGTACTTC	CASSFTSGDYEQYF
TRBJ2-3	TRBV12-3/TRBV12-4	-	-	TGTGCCAGCACCCTTGGCCAGGGGGATACGCAGTATTTT	CASTLGQGDTQYF
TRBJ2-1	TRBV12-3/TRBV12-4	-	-	TGTGCCAGCACTACAGGGTACAATGAGCAGTTCTTC	CASTTGYNEQFF
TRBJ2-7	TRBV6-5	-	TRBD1	TGTGCCAGCAGTCGACAGGGACAGGGGAACTCCTACGAGCAGTACTTC	CASSRQGQGNSYEQYF
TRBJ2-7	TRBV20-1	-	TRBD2	TGCAGTGCTAGTCCTAGCGGGATTGGTTACGAGCAGTACTTC	CSASPSGIGYEQYF
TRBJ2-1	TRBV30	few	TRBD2	TGTGCCTGGAGTGGGGGACTAGAGCGCAATGAGCAGTTCTTC	CAWSGGLERNEQFF
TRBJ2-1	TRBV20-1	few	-	TGCAGTGCTAGAGTGCGGCTTGGGCAGTTCTTC	CSARVRLGQFF
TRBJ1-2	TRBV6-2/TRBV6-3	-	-	TGTGCCAGCAGCAACAGAGACTATGGCTACACCTTC	CASSNRDYGYTF
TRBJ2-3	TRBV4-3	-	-	TGCGCCAGCAGCCAAGATGAGAGAGATAGCACAGATACGCAGTATTTT	CASSQDERDSTDTQYF
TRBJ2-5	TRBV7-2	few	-	TGTGCCAGCAGCTACTACAACCAAGAGACCCAGTACTTC	CASSYYNQETQYF
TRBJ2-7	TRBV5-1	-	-	TGCGCCAGCAGCTTGGGTTCGGGGGCGGGCGAGCAGTACTTC	CASSLGSGAGEQYF
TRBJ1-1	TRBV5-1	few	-	TGCGCCAGCAGCTTGGAGGGGAGGGACACTGAAGCTTTCTTT	CASSLEGRDTEAFF
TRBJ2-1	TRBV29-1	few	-	TGCAGCGTTGAGGGGGTCGCGGGGCAAGTCAGCTCCTACAATGAGCAGTTCTTC	CSVEGVAGQVSSYNEQFF
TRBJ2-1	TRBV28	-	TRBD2	TGTGCCAGCAGTACCAAGGGGAGGGCCGGCGGGCAGTTCTTC	CASSTKGRAGGQFF
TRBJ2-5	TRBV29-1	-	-	TGCAGCGTTGGGGTTAGGAGCCAGGAGACCCAGTACTTC	CSVGVRSQETQYF
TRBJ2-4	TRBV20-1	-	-	TGCAGTGCTAGAGATACCTTAAGGGCGGTAGCCAAAAACATTCAGTACTTC	CSARDTLRAVAKNIQYF
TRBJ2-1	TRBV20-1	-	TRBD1	TGCAGTGCTAGAAAGGGGTCAGGGGGATCGAATGAGCAGTTCTTC	CSARKGSGGSNEQFF
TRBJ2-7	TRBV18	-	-	TGTGCCAGCTCATCAATTGGATCAGTCCCCTACGAGCAGTACTTC	CASSSIGSVPYEQYF
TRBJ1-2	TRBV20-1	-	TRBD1	TGCAGTGCGGAAACCGGGACAGGGGGCCCTTTAGGTGGCTACACCTTC	CSAETGTGGPLGGYTF
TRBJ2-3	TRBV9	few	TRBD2	TGTGCCAGCGGGAAACTAGCGGGAGGTCCCACAGATACGCAGTATTTT	CASGKLAGGPTDTQYF
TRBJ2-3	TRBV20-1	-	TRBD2	TGCAGTGCTTCCCGGACTAGCGGGACCACAGATACGCAGTATTTT	CSASRTSGTTDTQYF
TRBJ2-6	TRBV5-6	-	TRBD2	TGTGCCAGCAGCTTGGGGGGGGGTGTCGGCGTCCTGACTTTC	CASSLGGGVGVLTF
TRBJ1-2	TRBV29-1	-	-	TGCAGCGTCTATGGCTACACCTTC	CSVYGYTF
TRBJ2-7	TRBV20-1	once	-	TGCAGTGCTAGAGAACAGGGAACCTACGAGCAGTACTTC	CSAREQGTYEQYF
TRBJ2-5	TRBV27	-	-	TGTGCCAGCAGTTTAAAAGCCGAGCTAGCGAATGAGCAGTACTTC	CASSLKAELANEQYF
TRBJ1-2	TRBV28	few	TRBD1	TGTGCCAGCATAAAGAGGGGGCAGGTCTATGGCTACACCTTC	CASIKRGQVYGYTF
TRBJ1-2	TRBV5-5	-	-	TGTGCCAGCAGCTACCGAGTCTATGGCTACACCTTC	CASSYRVYGYTF
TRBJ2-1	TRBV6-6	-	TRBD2	TGTGCCAGCAGAGAGCCGGGACTAGCGGGTCCTTACAATGAGCAGTTCTTC	CASREPGLAGPYNEQFF
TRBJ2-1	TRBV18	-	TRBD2	TGTGCCAGCTCACCATCTAGCGGGGACAATGAGCAGTTCTTC	CASSPSSGDNEQFF
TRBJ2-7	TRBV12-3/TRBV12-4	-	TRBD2	TGTGCCAGCACCGGAACTAGCGGAAACTACGAGCAGTACTTC	CASTGTSGNYEQYF
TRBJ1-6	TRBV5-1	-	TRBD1	TGCGCCAGCAGCAATGGACAGGCGGACTCACCCCTCCACTTT	CASSNGQADSPLHF
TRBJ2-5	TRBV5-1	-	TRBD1	TGCGCCAGCAGCGTGGGACAGGACGAGGAGACCCAGTACTTC	CASSVGQDEETQYF
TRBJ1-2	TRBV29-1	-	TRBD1	TGCAGCGGTAGACAGGGGGAATTCGGCTACACCTTC	CSGRQGEFGYTF
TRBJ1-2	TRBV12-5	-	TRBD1	TGTGCTAGTGGTTTGGTACTGGGGACAGCGTTAGAGTACTATGGCTACACCTTC	CASGLVLGTALEYYGYTF
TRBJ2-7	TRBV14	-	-	TGTGCCAGCGGCCAAGAATCTGGCTTGACCTACGAGCAGTACTTC	CASGQESGLTYEQYF
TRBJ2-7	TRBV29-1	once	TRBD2	TGCAGCGTTGCAGTCCCGGGAGGGCCTAGAGAGCAGTACTTC	CSVAVPGGPREQYF
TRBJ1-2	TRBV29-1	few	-	TGCAGCGTTGAAGAACTCAGGGAACGCGGCTACACCTTC	CSVEELRERGYTF
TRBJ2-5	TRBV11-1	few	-	TGTGCCAGCAGCGTTGGCGAACAAGAGACCCAGTACTTC	CASSVGEQETQYF
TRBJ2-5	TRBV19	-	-	TGTGCCAGCAGGGACGGTGAAAAAGAGACCCAGTACTTC	CASRDGEKETQYF
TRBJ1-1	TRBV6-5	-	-	TGTGCCAGCATGGGACGGGGGGCTGGGGATACTGAAGCTTTCTTT	CASMGRGAGDTEAFF
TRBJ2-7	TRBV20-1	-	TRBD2	TGCAGTGCTAGGTTCCCTAGCGGGAGTAACGAGCAGTACTTC	CSARFPSGSNEQYF
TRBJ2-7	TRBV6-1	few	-	TGTGCCAGCACCCGGACCAGTCCCTACGAGCAGTACTTC	CASTRTSPYEQYF
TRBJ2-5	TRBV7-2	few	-	TGTGCCAGCAGCCTTAGAAGGTCGCCCCTGGGGGAGACCCAGTACTTC	CASSLRRSPLGETQYF
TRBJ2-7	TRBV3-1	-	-	TGTGCCAGCAGCCAAGACCGAGCGTTTTCCTACGAGCAGTACTTC	CASSQDRAFSYEQYF
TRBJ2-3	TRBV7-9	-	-	TGTGCCAGCAGCTTACTATACACAGATACGCAGTATTTT	CASSLLYTDTQYF
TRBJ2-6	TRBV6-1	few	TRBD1	TGTGCCAGCAGTGAAGCTTGGTACGGTCAGGGGGAGTCTGGGGCCAACGTCCTGACTTTC	CASSEAWYGQGESGANVLTF
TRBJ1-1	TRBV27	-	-	TGTGCCAGCAGTTCGCCCTACACGAAAAGTAATGAAGCTTTCTTT	CASSSPYTKSNEAFF
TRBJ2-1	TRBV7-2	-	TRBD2	TGTGCCAGCAGAGTAGCGGGGTACAATGAGCAGTTCTTC	CASRVAGYNEQFF
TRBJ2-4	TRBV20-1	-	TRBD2	TGCAGTGCTAGCCCTACGGGAGGGCCGGGCATTCAGTACTTC	CSASPTGGPGIQYF